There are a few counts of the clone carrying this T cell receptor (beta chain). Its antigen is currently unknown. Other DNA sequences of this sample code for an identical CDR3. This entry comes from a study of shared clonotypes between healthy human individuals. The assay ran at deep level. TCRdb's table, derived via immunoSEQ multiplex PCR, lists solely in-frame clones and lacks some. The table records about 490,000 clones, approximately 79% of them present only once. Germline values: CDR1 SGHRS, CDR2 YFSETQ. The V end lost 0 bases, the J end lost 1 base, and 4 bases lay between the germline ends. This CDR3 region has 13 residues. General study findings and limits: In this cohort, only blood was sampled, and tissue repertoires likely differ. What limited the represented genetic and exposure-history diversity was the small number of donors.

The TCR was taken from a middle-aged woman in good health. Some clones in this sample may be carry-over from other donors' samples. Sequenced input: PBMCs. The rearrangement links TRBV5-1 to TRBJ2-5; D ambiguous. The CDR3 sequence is CASSLGAQETQYF. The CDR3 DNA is TGCGCCAGCAGCTTGGGGGCCCAAGAGACCCAGTACTTC.